This T cell receptor beta chain stems from a study of response to subunit inactivated influenza vaccine. The study, taken as a whole, reports: It was the authors' suggestion that each seasonal influenza vaccination recruits few new T cells.

Via MiXCR, TCRdb re-called the RT-PCR reads, giving one row per CDR3 protein. This sample has 150,000 to 200,000 distinct CDR3 sequences; about a tenth occur once, and the top ten carry about an eighth. In germline, CDR1 is SGHTA, CDR2 FQGTGA. The CDR3 spans 16 residues. V dropped 1 base and J dropped 1 base, with 12 bases sitting between them. On this clonotype itself: The antigen is undetermined.

The chain combines TRBV7-3 with TRBJ2-3; tentatively, D is TRBD2 (5 bases). Sequencing was performed on non-naive T cells sorted from PBMCs, taken around seven weeks after vaccination. This TCR came from a man in his fifties or sixties who received an inactivated influenza vaccine. CDR3 coding DNA: TGTGCCAGCAGCTTAATTCATGCCGGGGGCACAGATACGCAGTATTTT. Amino acid sequence: CASSLIHAGGTDTQYF.